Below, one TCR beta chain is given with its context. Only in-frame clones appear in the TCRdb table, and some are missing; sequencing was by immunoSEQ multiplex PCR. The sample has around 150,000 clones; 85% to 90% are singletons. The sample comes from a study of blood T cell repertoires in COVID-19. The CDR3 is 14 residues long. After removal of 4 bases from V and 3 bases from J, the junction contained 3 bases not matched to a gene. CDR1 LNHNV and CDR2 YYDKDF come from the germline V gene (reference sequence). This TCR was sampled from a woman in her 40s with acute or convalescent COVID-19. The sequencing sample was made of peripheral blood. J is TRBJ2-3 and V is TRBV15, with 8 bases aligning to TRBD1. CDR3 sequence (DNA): TGTGCCACCAGCACGCAGGGGGCGACAGATACGCAGTATTTT. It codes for CATSTQGATDTQYF.